A single sample gave rise to the 26 T cell receptor beta chains below, sequenced in a study of blood T cell repertoires in COVID-19. The protocol was immunoSEQ multiplex PCR, while the TCRdb copy is restricted to in-frame clones and leaves out a portion. The data show under 70,000 clones, 70% to 85% seen once. Sequenced sample: peripheral blood. Receptors were obtained from a man aged 55-75 years with acute or convalescent COVID-19.

This clone has only a few counts. This chain joins TRBV18 and TRBJ1-1; 8 bases are a match to TRBD1. This CDR3 comprises 16 residues. The V and J ends lost 6 bases and 4 bases, in that order; junction bases with no gene match: 13. The V gene's germline CDR1 is KGHSH and CDR2 LQKENI. The DNA for the CDR3 is TGTGCCAGCTCCCCAGGGGGCGCAAACTCGGGCACTGAAGCTTTCTTT. Protein sequence: CASSPGGANSGTEAFF.

The J gene is TRBJ1-3, the V gene TRBV30, with 9 bases fitting TRBD1. The CDR3 loop spans 15 amino acids. Germline assignment: CDR1 GTSNPN and CDR2 SVGIG (reference sequence). Unmatched junction bases numbered 4, after V lost 4 bases and J lost 0 bases. CDR3 coding DNA: TGTGCCTGGATGGGACAGGGAAACTCTGGAAACACCATATATTTT. This translates into CAWMGQGNSGNTIYF.

The V gene is TRBV5-4, the J gene TRBJ2-7, with D perhaps TRBD1 (5 bases). Germline V gene data show CDR1 as SGHNT and CDR2 as YYREEE (reference sequence). The CDR3 length is 11 residues. V dropped 5 bases and J dropped 6 bases, with 9 bases sitting between them. The CDR3 here is CASSSDSEQYF. CDR3 in DNA: TGTGCCAGCAGTTCAGACAGCGAGCAGTACTTC.

The rearrangement uses TRBV10-3 and TRBJ1-4; 7 bases fit TRBD1. Germline trimming cut 3 bases from V and 5 bases from J; bases unmatched to any gene: 3. Germline values: CDR1 ENHRY, CDR2 SYGVKD. There are 14 residues in the CDR3. The CDR3 spells CAISDGRGNEKLFF. The CDR3 nucleotides are TGTGCCATCAGTGATGGCAGGGGGAATGAAAAACTGTTTTTT.

This chain connects TRBV6-2 or TRBV6-3 to TRBJ1-1, with D uncertain. Germline lookup yields CDR1 MNHEY and CDR2 SVGEGT. V lost 6 bases and J lost 0, with 8 bases in between. This CDR3 has 13 residues. CDR3 region: CASRPLMNTEAFF. CDR3 nucleotide sequence: TGTGCCAGCAGGCCTTTAATGAACACTGAAGCTTTCTTT.

The chain employs TRBV27 and TRBJ1-1; the match to TRBD1 covers 9 bases. Trimming at V came to 2 bases and at J to 5 bases, leaving 15 bases not matched to a gene. The CDR3 extends over 18 amino acids. Germline CDR1 MNHEY, CDR2 SMNVEV (reference sequence). The CDR3 sequence: CASSLRVNRGLVGTEAFF. CDR3 DNA: TGTGCCAGCAGTTTACGGGTGAACAGGGGGCTAGTTGGTACTGAAGCTTTCTTT.

The rearrangement joins TRBV19 to TRBJ2-1, with 12 positions matching TRBD2. The CDR3 covers 16 residues. Germline loops: CDR1 LNHDA, CDR2 SQIVND (reference sequence). V was pared by 2 bases and J by 9 bases, with 8 bases of the junction left unmatched. Written as DNA, the CDR3 is TGTGCCAGTAGTATATGGGCTAGCGGGAGGGGGGGTGAGCAGTTCTTC. Amino acid sequence: CASSIWASGRGGEQFF. The whole variable domain, filled in from reference TRBV19 and TRBJ2-1, reads DGGITQSPKYLFRKEGQNVTLSCEQNLNHDAMYWYRQDPGQGLRLIYYSQIVNDFQKGDIAEGYSVSREKKESFPLTVTSAQKNPTAFYLCASSIWASGRGGEQFFGPGTRLTVL.

This clone was counted only a few times. This sequence joins TRBV13 and TRBJ2-3, with no clear D. Germline values: CDR1 PRHDT, CDR2 FYEKMQ (reference sequence). V was trimmed by 3 bases and J by 7 bases, leaving 8 bases between them. The CDR3 has 12 amino acids. The DNA for the CDR3 is TGTGCCAGCAGCTTCTTATTAAATACGCAGTATTTT. This sequence encodes CASSFLLNTQYF.

A few counts support this clone. The chain combines TRBV7-9 with TRBJ2-7; 7 bases line up with TRBD1. The CDR3 spans 15 residues. Trimming took 3 bases from V and 2 from J; bases not matched to a gene: 7. The germline gives CDR1 SEHNR, CDR2 FQNEAQ (reference sequence). The CDR3 here is CASSLTGWGAYEQYF. CDR3 sequence (DNA): TGTGCCAGCAGCTTGACAGGGTGGGGAGCCTACGAGCAGTACTTC.

This clone was seen a handful of times. V is TRBV5-6 and J is TRBJ2-5; 9 bases align to TRBD1. The V and J ends lost 4 bases and 1 base, in that order; junction bases with no gene match: 8. Germline CDR1 SGHDT, CDR2 YYEEEE. The CDR3 consists of 16 residues. CDR3: CASSETGTGTQETQYF. CDR3 nucleotide sequence: TGTGCCAGCAGCGAGACCGGGACAGGGACCCAAGAGACCCAGTACTTC.

The gene calls are TRBV6-6 and TRBJ1-2; D gene uncertain. Trimming removed 5 bases from V and 9 bases from J, with 13 bases in between. There are 12 residues in the CDR3. Per germline, CDR1 MNHNY and CDR2 SVGAGI (reference sequence). CDR3 residues: CASSPGGSSYTF. CDR3 nucleotide sequence: TGTGCCAGCAGTCCCGGAGGTTCTAGCTACACCTTC.

The gene calls are TRBV5-6 and TRBJ1-6; possible D gene TRBD1, 5 bases. Germline CDR1 reads SGHDT; CDR2 reads YYEEEE. The V and J ends lost 0 bases and 0 bases respectively, with 7 bases between them. This CDR3 has 16 amino acids. The CDR3 region has the DNA TGTGCCAGCAGCTTGGCGGGGGGCTCCTATAATTCACCCCTCCACTTT. Protein: CASSLAGGSYNSPLHF. Drawing the rest from reference TRBV5-6 and TRBJ1-6, the complete variable domain is DAGVTQSPTHLIKTRGQQVTLRCSPKSGHDTVSWYQQALGQGPQFIFQYYEEEERQRGNFPDRFSGHQFPNYSSELNVNALLLGDSALYLCASSLAGGSYNSPLHFGNGTRLTVT.

The chain combines TRBV27 with TRBJ1-2; 7 bases fit TRBD1. Germline-derived CDR1 and CDR2 are MNHEY and SMNVEV (reference sequence). The V and J ends lost 4 bases and 3 bases, in that order; junction bases with no gene match: 2. The CDR3 sequence is 13 residues long. This chain's CDR3 is CASSYRGDYGYTF. DNA of the CDR3: TGTGCCAGCAGTTACAGGGGTGACTATGGCTACACCTTC.

The chain is built from TRBV29-1 and TRBJ2-5, with D maybe TRBD1 (6 bases). The V and J ends lost 4 bases and 4 bases respectively, with 13 bases between them. Germline values: CDR1 SQVTM, CDR2 ANQGSEA. This CDR3 is 13 amino acids long. Written as DNA, the CDR3 is TGCAGCGTTGGGGTGGACAGTCCAGAGACCCAGTACTTC. As protein: CSVGVDSPETQYF.

In nucleotides, the CDR3 is TGTGCCAGCAGTTTGCCTACAGGGAATGAGCAGTTCTTC. Encoded protein: CASSLPTGNEQFF. J is TRBJ2-1 and V is TRBV28; D may be TRBD1 (6 bases). Between the trimmed V and J ends, which lost 3 bases and 7 bases, there was a span of 10 bases. The CDR3 is 13 amino acids. Germline CDR1 is MDHEN and CDR2 is SYDVKM.

The chain is built from TRBV10-2 and TRBJ2-7, with TRBD1 matching 7 bases. Germline V gene sequence: CDR1 WSHSY, CDR2 SAAADI. This CDR3 contains 14 residues. Trimming removed 6 bases from V and 6 bases from J; junction bases left unmatched: 11. This chain's CDR3 is CASRATGFITEQYF. For the CDR3, the DNA is TGCGCCAGCAGAGCGACAGGGTTTATCACCGAGCAGTACTTC.

This clone came up a few times. The CDR3 DNA is TGCGCCAGCAGATCCGGGACTAGTTCCGTCAATGAGCAGTTCTTC. Translation: CASRSGTSSVNEQFF. J is TRBJ2-1 and V is TRBV5-1, with 8 bases matching TRBD2. V trimming: 5 bases; J trimming: 6 bases; junction bases outside the gene matches: 10. Per the germline V gene, CDR1 is SGHRS and CDR2 is YFSETQ. CDR3 length: 15 amino acids.

The chain combines TRBV5-1 with TRBJ2-4, with TRBD1 matching over 9 bases. Per germline, CDR1 SGHRS and CDR2 YFSETQ. This CDR3 region has 13 residues. The J segment lost 8 bases and the V segment lost 4 bases, leaving 4 bases of the junction unmatched. The CDR3 nucleotides read TGCGCCAGCAGCCTACAGGGGGCTGACATTCAGTACTTC. It specifies CASSLQGADIQYF.

This clone was observed a handful of times. The chain has TRBV6-5 and TRBJ2-1, with 7 bases lining up with TRBD1. Germline-derived CDR1 and CDR2 are MNHEY and SVGAGI. The CDR3 has 13 residues. V trimming: 6 bases; J trimming: 8 bases; junction bases outside the gene matches: 7. The DNA of the CDR3 is TGTGCCAGCAGCCGACAGGGTGGCTATGAGCAGTTCTTC. Amino acids: CASSRQGGYEQFF.

The chain couples TRBV6-5 to TRBJ2-5; D may be TRBD1 (5 bases). Trimming left V 2 bases short and J 4 bases short, with 11 bases between. Germline CDR1 MNHEY, CDR2 SVGAGI. This CDR3 contains 14 residues. In DNA, the CDR3 is TGTGCCAGCAGTTACACCAGGGTGCGAGAGACCCAGTACTTC. This translates into CASSYTRVRETQYF.

The V and J genes are TRBV18 and TRBJ1-5; D gene ambiguous. This CDR3 has 13 amino acids. The V and J ends lost 6 bases and 6 bases respectively, with 12 bases between them. Germline values: CDR1 KGHSH, CDR2 LQKENI. CDR3 DNA: TGTGCCAGCTCGAAAGACAACAGTCAGCCCCAGCATTTT. Translation: CASSKDNSQPQHF. Combining the CDR3 with reference TRBV18 and TRBJ1-5 gives the whole variable domain NAGVMQNPRHLVRRRGQEARLRCSPMKGHSHVYWYRQLPEEGLKFMVYLQKENIIDESGMPKERFSAEFPKEGPSILRIQQVVRGDSAAYFCASSKDNSQPQHFGDGTRLSIL.

This clone occurred a few times. CDR3 DNA: TGTGCCAGCAGCCCTCATAGGGGTGGAAACACCATATATTTT. Translated, it gives CASSPHRGGNTIYF. The chain uses TRBV11-2 and TRBJ1-3, with TRBD1 as a possible D gene (5 bases). CDR1 and CDR2 from the germline V gene are SGHAT and FQNNGV. The CDR3 consists of 14 residues. V lost 5 bases to trimming and J lost 3 bases, with 11 bases between them.

This chain joins TRBV5-4 and TRBJ2-7; D remains unclear. In germline, CDR1 is SGHNT, CDR2 YYREEE (reference sequence). This CDR3 comprises 13 residues. Trimming cost V 4 bases and J 1 base, with 9 bases left between them. The CDR3 here is CASSRHNSYEQYF. Written as DNA, the CDR3 is TGTGCCAGCAGCCGTCACAATTCCTACGAGCAGTACTTC.

This clone was counted a few times. The chain combines TRBV6-5 with TRBJ1-4; D call uncertain. Germline CDR1 and CDR2: MNHEY and SVGAGI. The length of the CDR3 is 14 residues. V lost 8 bases, J lost 3 bases, and 13 bases lay in between. This CDR3 is CASVRGEANEKLFF. The CDR3 DNA reads TGTGCCAGCGTACGGGGAGAGGCTAATGAAAAACTGTTTTTT.

This chain uses TRBV7-2 with TRBJ1-5, with D tentatively TRBD1 (5 bases). The CDR3 has 15 amino acids. Looked up from germline, CDR1 is SGHTA and CDR2 is FQGNSA. The V and J ends lost 6 bases and 5 bases respectively, with 17 bases between them. The CDR3 sequence is CASSYKVGGDQPQHF. The CDR3, as DNA: TGTGCCAGCAGTTACAAAGTAGGAGGGGATCAGCCCCAGCATTTT.

Here the CDR3 DNA reads TGCAGTGCCACCAGGGAGGGAGGCTACACCTTC. This gives the protein CSATREGGYTF. The chain is built from TRBV20-1 and TRBJ1-2; the D gene is possibly TRBD1 (5 bases). The V gene lost 6 bases and the J gene lost 8 bases, with 13 bases spanning the gap. The CDR3 has 11 residues. Germline CDR1 and CDR2: DFQATT and SNEGSKA (reference sequence).